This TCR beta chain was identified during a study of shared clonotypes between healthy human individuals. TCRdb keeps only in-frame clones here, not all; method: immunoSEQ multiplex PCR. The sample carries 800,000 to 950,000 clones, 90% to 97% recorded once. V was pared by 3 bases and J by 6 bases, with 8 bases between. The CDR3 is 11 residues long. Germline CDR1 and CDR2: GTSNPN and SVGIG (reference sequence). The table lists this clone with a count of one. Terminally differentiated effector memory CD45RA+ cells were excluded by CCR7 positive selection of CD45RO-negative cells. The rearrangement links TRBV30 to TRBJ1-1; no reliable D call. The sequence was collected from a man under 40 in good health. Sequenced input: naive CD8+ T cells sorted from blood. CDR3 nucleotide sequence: TGTGCCTGGAGGGCTTTCTCTGAAGCTTTCTTT. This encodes CAWRAFSEAFF.